What follows is one T cell receptor beta chain and its context. The CDR3 contains 14 residues. The V end was cut by 2 bases, the J end by 2 bases, with 12 bases between. The germline gives CDR1 SQVTM, CDR2 ANQGSEA. The data are from a study of blood T cell repertoires in COVID-19. The assay was immunoSEQ multiplex PCR, and TCRdb's table has in-frame clones only and misses some. The table records around 120,000 clones, approximately 80% of them present only once. Material: peripheral blood. The sequence was collected from a man between 65 and 85 years old with active or convalescent COVID-19. This chain uses TRBV29-1 with TRBJ2-5; no definite D call. CDR3 loop: CSVEKNSLQETQYF. The CDR3 DNA sequence: TGCAGCGTTGAAAAGAACAGCCTTCAAGAGACCCAGTACTTC.